These 4 T cell receptor beta chains were sequenced from one sample in a study of T cell responses to AZD1222 COVID-19 vaccine. Repertoires were generated with immunoSEQ multiplex PCR, while TCRdb's copy carries only in-frame clones and drops some. This sample has 150,000 to 200,000 clones, with just under 90% found just once. The sequencing used peripheral blood, collected 28 days after the second dose of the MenACWY control vaccine. Source of these receptors: an adult who received the MenACWY meningococcal vaccine as a control.

The chain recombines TRBV2 with TRBJ2-1; D possibly uses TRBD1 or TRBD2 (6 bases each). The germline CDR1 and CDR2 sequences are SNHLY and FYNNEI. This CDR3 is 14 amino acids long. Trimming pared 6 bases from V and 2 bases from J, leaving 11 bases between. This chain's CDR3 is CASREGEPYNEQFF. The CDR3 DNA reads TGTGCCAGCAGGGAGGGGGAACCCTACAATGAGCAGTTCTTC.

The V gene is TRBV7-6, the J gene TRBJ1-5; the D is unclear. The CDR3 consists of 16 residues. Trimming cost V 5 bases and J 0 bases, with 14 bases left between them. Germline V gene sequence: CDR1 SGHVS, CDR2 FNYEAQ. CDR3 DNA: TGTGCCAGCAGCCCCGGCCAGTTTTATAGCAATCAGCCCCAGCATTTT. Translation: CASSPGQFYSNQPQHF.

The V and J genes are TRBV6-2 or TRBV6-3 and TRBJ1-2, with D unresolved. Germline V gene data show CDR1 as MNHEY and CDR2 as SVGEGT. This CDR3 is 11 amino acids long. The V and J ends lost 0 bases and 8 bases respectively, with 4 bases between them. This CDR3 is CASSYSYGYTF. CDR3 bases: TGTGCCAGCAGTTACTCTTACGGCTACACCTTC.

V is TRBV12-5 and J is TRBJ1-2, with D possibly TRBD1 on 5 matching bases. Trimming took off 6 bases at V and 5 bases at J, with 13 bases between the two ends. Per the germline V gene, CDR1 is LGHNT and CDR2 is FRNRAP. This CDR3 is built from 13 residues. CDR3 loop: CASGPGTEYGYTF. The CDR3 DNA is TGTGCTAGTGGGCCCGGGACGGAATATGGCTACACCTTC. Drawing the rest from reference TRBV12-5 and TRBJ1-2, the complete variable domain is DARVTQTPRHKVTEMGQEVTMRCQPILGHNTVFWYRQTMMQGLELLAYFRNRAPLDDSGMPKDRFSAEMPDATLATLKIQPSEPRDSAVYFCASGPGTEYGYTFGSGTRLTVV.